The next 14 T cell receptor beta chains were all read from a single sample in a study of cytomegalovirus exposure and HLA in healthy donors (dated 2017 in TCRdb). Library preparation employed the immunoSEQ multiplex PCR assay. A mixture of 60 forward primers for TCR Vbeta segments and 13 reverse primers for TCR Jbeta segments was used in the multiplex PCR. TCRdb took over this immuneACCESS table, retaining in-frame rearrangements with V and J assigned. Such tables are incomplete; in checked studies, under half of the missing clones stem from an unresolved V gene, and the remainder is unexplained. The sample profile shows roughly 54,000 clones; approximately 82% of them were found once. The top ten constitute approximately 2.9% of the sample. Sequencing was carried out using PBMCs. These receptors all stem from a man aged 45 to 65 in good health and CMV-seronegative.

The chain combines TRBV9 with TRBJ2-7; D gene uncertain. The germline V gene encodes CDR1 SGDLS and CDR2 YYNGEE. The CDR3 is 14 amino acids. V gave up 1 base and J gave up 6 bases, with 14 bases separating them. CDR3 sequence reads: CASSVTPTSSEQYF. Here the CDR3 DNA reads TGTGCCAGCAGCGTAACGCCTACTTCTAGCGAGCAGTACTTC.

This sequence joins TRBV6-5 and TRBJ2-7, with TRBD1 matching over 9 bases. CDR3 length: 15 residues. Germline V lookup: CDR1 MNHEY, CDR2 SVGAGI. Trimming at V came to 5 bases and at J to 3 bases, leaving 8 bases not matched to a gene. The CDR3 coding sequence is TGTGCCAGCAGTACCCGGGACAGGGCTTTCTACGAGCAGTACTTC. Protein product: CASSTRDRAFYEQYF.

The CDR3 loop is CASSDGRGDKNIQYF. As DNA, the CDR3 is TGTGCCAGCAGTGACGGCAGGGGTGACAAAAACATTCAGTACTTC. The chain joins TRBV6-1 to TRBJ2-4; TRBD1 is a possible D gene (6 bases). Looked up from germline, CDR1 is MNHNS and CDR2 is SASEGT. V lost 3 bases, J lost 3 bases, and 12 bases lay in between. CDR3 size: 15 residues.

This chain uses TRBV5-1 with TRBJ2-1; the match to TRBD2 covers 9 bases. In germline, CDR1 is SGHRS, CDR2 YFSETQ. J lost 8 bases, V lost 4 bases, and 10 bases had no gene match. This CDR3 comprises 15 residues. The CDR3 DNA reads as TGCGCCAGCAGCGTAAGCGGGGGGCCTTCCCATGAGCAGTTCTTC. This encodes CASSVSGGPSHEQFF.

The chain uses TRBV29-1 and TRBJ2-3, with D unresolved. CDR1 SQVTM and CDR2 ANQGSEA come from the germline V gene. The CDR3 has 12 amino acids. V shed 4 bases and J shed 6 bases, with 11 bases lying between them. The CDR3 DNA is TGCAGCGTTGGGATTCAGGTGGATACGCAGTATTTT. Its protein product is CSVGIQVDTQYF.

The rearrangement uses TRBV7-9 and TRBJ1-4; TRBD1 matches at 8 bases. Germline V gene lookup returns CDR1 SEHNR and CDR2 FQNEAQ (reference sequence). The J segment lost 7 bases and the V segment lost 5 bases, leaving 12 bases of the junction unmatched. The CDR3 contains 16 residues. CDR3 protein: CASSTNQGALGEKLFF. The CDR3 DNA reads as TGTGCCAGCAGCACGAACCAGGGGGCGTTGGGTGAAAAACTGTTTTTT.

This clone appeared a few times. The chain joins TRBV6-5 to TRBJ2-5, with 7 nucleotides matching TRBD1. CDR1 MNHEY and CDR2 SVGAGI come from the germline V gene. V dropped 2 bases and J dropped 4; count of bases not matched to a gene: 7. The CDR3 has 15 residues. In DNA form, the CDR3 reads TGTGCCAGCAGTTACACGAGGGGGCGCACAGAGACCCAGTACTTC. Protein sequence: CASSYTRGRTETQYF.

V gene TRBV6-5 combines with J gene TRBJ2-7; unclear D gene. V was trimmed by 4 bases and J by 6 bases, leaving 13 bases between them. Germline V CDR1 and CDR2: MNHEY, SVGAGI. The CDR3 length is 13 residues. The CDR3, as DNA: TGTGCCAGCAGTTTGGGCAGTTTGACCGAGCAGTACTTC. This encodes CASSLGSLTEQYF.

CDR3 in amino acids: CASSFGRGGLVGYNEQFF. CDR3 DNA sequence: TGTGCCAGCAGCTTCGGGCGGGGGGGGCTTGTTGGTTACAATGAGCAGTTCTTC. The V gene is TRBV11-3, the J gene TRBJ2-1, with 9 bases aligning to TRBD2. This CDR3 has 18 residues. Looked up from germline, CDR1 is SGHNT and CDR2 is YENEEA. After removal of 3 bases from V and 4 bases from J, the junction contained 13 bases not matched to a gene.

The CDR3: CASSFTSGGAGGELFF. DNA for the CDR3: TGTGCCAGCAGTTTCACTAGCGGGGGGGCCGGCGGGGAGCTGTTTTTT. The chain joins TRBV27 to TRBJ2-2, with TRBD2 identical over 13 bases. CDR3 length: 16 residues. V lost 3 bases and J lost 7; bases outside the gene matches: 5. In germline, CDR1 is MNHEY, CDR2 SMNVEV (reference sequence).

The genes are TRBV5-1 and TRBJ2-5, with 8 bases fitting TRBD2. The CDR3 runs 17 residues. CDR1 SGHRS and CDR2 YFSETQ come from the germline V gene. With V trimmed by 1 base and J by 2 bases, 10 bases remained unmatched. The DNA of the CDR3 is TGCGCCAGCAGCTTGATTGCGGCGGGGGGCCCGCAAGAGACCCAGTACTTC. Its translation is CASSLIAAGGPQETQYF. The full variable domain, rest sourced from reference TRBV5-1 and TRBJ2-5, is KAGVTQTPRYLIKTRGQQVTLSCSPISGHRSVSWYQQTPGQGLQFLFEYFSETQRNKGNFPGRFSGRQFSNSRSEMNVSTLELGDSALYLCASSLIAAGGPQETQYFGPGTRLLVL.

The chain combines TRBV5-1 with TRBJ1-1; 7 nucleotides align to TRBD1. The junction had 6 bases not matched to a gene; V was cut back by 4 bases and J by 3 bases. The CDR3 sequence is 14 residues long. Germline V gene data show CDR1 as SGHRS and CDR2 as YFSETQ. CDR3 sequence: CASSKGQADTEAFF. The CDR3 coding sequence is TGCGCCAGCAGCAAAGGACAGGCCGACACTGAAGCTTTCTTT.

This clone has a single count. The rearrangement links TRBV14 to TRBJ2-3; 8 bases align to TRBD1. The ends lost 1 base at V and 2 bases at J; junction bases unmatched: 5. Germline V gene sequence: CDR1 SGHDN, CDR2 FVKESK. The length of the CDR3 is 16 residues. The CDR3 protein is CASSQASGGYTDTQYF. The CDR3 coding sequence is TGTGCCAGCAGCCAAGCTTCAGGGGGCTACACAGATACGCAGTATTTT.

This rearrangement joins TRBV6-5 to TRBJ1-5; the D gene is possibly TRBD1 (5 bases). Per germline, CDR1 MNHEY and CDR2 SVGAGI. The CDR3 extends over 14 amino acids. V lost 6 bases and J lost 3, with 12 bases in between. The CDR3 DNA reads TGTGCCAGCAGACCGGGGGGGGACAATCAGCCCCAGCATTTT. The encoded protein is CASRPGGDNQPQHF.